Listed below are T cell receptor beta chains from one sample, sequenced in a study of cytomegalovirus exposure and HLA in healthy donors. Repertoires were generated with immunoSEQ multiplex PCR, while TCRdb's copy carries only in-frame clones and drops some. The data show some 200,000 clones, roughly 91% seen once. Sequenced input: PBMCs. These receptors were obtained from a woman aged 18-35 years in good health and CMV-seronegative. Each CDR3 is given with its conserved first and last residue. D genes are given only for firm matches. Size values are once, few and many counts, or a class for expanded clones, and some rows have none.

D gene | J gene | clone size | V gene | CDR3 DNA | CDR3 protein
TRBD2 | TRBJ2-1 | NA | TRBV4-3 | TGCGCCAGCAGCCAAGACTGGACTAGGGGTTACAATGAGCAGTTCTTC | CASSQDWTRGYNEQFF
NA | TRBJ2-7 | NA | TRBV19 | TGTGCCAGTAGTATAGCTTTGGGACTTGCCTACGAGCAGTACTTC | CASSIALGLAYEQYF
NA | TRBJ2-3 | NA | TRBV19 | TGTGCCAGTAGTCGGGTCTCTAGCACAGATACGCAGTATTTT | CASSRVSSTDTQYF
NA | TRBJ2-4 | NA | TRBV15 | TGTGCCACCAGCAGAACGGGAGCCTCCCTAGCCAAAAACATTCAGTACTTC | CATSRTGASLAKNIQYF
NA | TRBJ2-7 | NA | TRBV7-2 | TGTGCCAGCAGCTACGGGAGTCCAGAGCAGTACTTC | CASSYGSPEQYF
NA | TRBJ1-1 | once | TRBV7-9 | TGTGCCAGCAGCCTGACCAGGGACACTGAAGCTTTCTTT | CASSLTRDTEAFF
NA | TRBJ1-5 | NA | TRBV4-1 | TGCGCCAGCAGCCAAGAGAGGCCCGAGCAGCCCCAGCATTTT | CASSQERPEQPQHF
NA | TRBJ2-7 | NA | TRBV7-6 | TGTGCCAGCAGCTTAGTGTCGCGGGCCTTCACCTACGAGCAGTACTTC | CASSLVSRAFTYEQYF
NA | TRBJ2-7 | NA | TRBV7-3 | TGTGCCAGCAGCTTAAGTGCCCCCCCTAGTGAGCAGTACTTC | CASSLSAPPSEQYF
NA | TRBJ2-2 | NA | TRBV9 | TGTGCCAGCAGCGTAGAGGTCAGCGGTACCGGGGAGCTGTTTTTT | CASSVEVSGTGELFF
TRBD1 | TRBJ1-6 | once | TRBV6-5 | TGTGCCAGCAGGACAGGGGATTCACCCCTCCACTTT | CASRTGDSPLHF
NA | TRBJ1-2 | NA | TRBV27 | TGTGCCAGCAGTTTATCCCGCCAGGGTAACTATGGCTACACCTTC | CASSLSRQGNYGYTF
TRBD2 | TRBJ2-1 | NA | TRBV9 | TGTGCCAGCAGCTCCCGCACTAGCGGAGGCCTGGGTGAGCAGTTCTTC | CASSSRTSGGLGEQFF
TRBD1 | TRBJ1-2 | NA | TRBV18 | TGTGCCAGCTCCGGTGGTGAGGGGGCCAATGGCTACACCTTC | CASSGGEGANGYTF
TRBD1 | TRBJ2-2 | NA | TRBV27 | TGTGCCAGCAGTTTATCCGGGACAGGGGGCATCGGGGAGCTGTTTTTT | CASSLSGTGGIGELFF
NA | TRBJ2-1 | NA | TRBV9 | TGTGCCAGCAGCGCCCGACAGACCTACAATGAGCAGTTCTTC | CASSARQTYNEQFF
NA | TRBJ2-3 | NA | TRBV2 | TGTGCCAGCAGGGCCCCACTTGTTTTGGGGGCAACAGATACGCAGTATTTT | CASRAPLVLGATDTQYF
NA | TRBJ1-2 | NA | TRBV6-5 | TGTGCCAGCAGTCGAGACAGGCTCGAAGGCTACACCTTC | CASSRDRLEGYTF
TRBD1 | TRBJ1-2 | NA | TRBV11-3 | TGTGCCAGCAGCGCCACAGGGGTCTATGGCTACACCTTC | CASSATGVYGYTF